Described below is a single T cell receptor beta chain sequence and its context. What it binds is unknown. This entry is derived from a study of T-cell memory formation after mild COVID-19. Overall study findings and caveats: Prior to infection, memory already included some responding clones, suggesting cross-reactive memory joined. Clones contracting day 15 to 85 were balanced CD4/CD8; later expanders leaned CD4+.

Sample barcodes and UMIs were carried by the TCR alpha and TCR beta cDNA libraries that 5'RACE generated with constant-segment primers. TCRdb redid the calling of the 5' RACE reads with MiXCR, one entry per CDR3 protein. The top ten hold under 45% of the sample, which has about 90,000 distinct CDR3 sequences, roughly 16% seen once. V shed 2 bases and J shed 6 bases, with 10 bases lying between them. The CDR3 has 13 residues. The germline gives CDR1 LGHDT, CDR2 YNNKEL (reference sequence). Input material: PBMCs or a T cell subset sorted from them (not recorded which). This chain links TRBV3-1 with TRBJ1-1, with a weak D call TRBD1 (6 bases). This receptor was taken from a man in his late teens or twenties who had mild COVID-19 (a few samples of this study predate the infection). Cell type and time point are not known. The CDR3, as DNA: TGTGCCAGCAGCCAAACAGGGTTGGCTGAAGCTTTCTTT. It yields the protein CASSQTGLAEAFF.